This passage covers 11 T cell receptor beta chains from one sample sequenced in a study of T cells after yellow fever vaccination. TCRdb itself ran the 5' RACE reads through MiXCR, one entry per CDR3 protein. This table holds a few hundred thousand distinct CDR3 sequences, about 3.5% found once. The sequences come from PBMCs, collected on the day of the yellow fever booster vaccination. The receptors shown here come from a man between 18 and 35 years old who received the YFV17D yellow fever vaccine.

The chain uses TRBV5-1 and TRBJ2-3, with 9 bases fitting TRBD2. The ends lost 0 bases at V and 4 bases at J; junction bases unmatched: 3. CDR1 SGHRS and CDR2 YFSETQ come from the germline V gene. The CDR3 runs to 15 residues. CDR3 DNA sequence: TGCGCCAGCAGCTTGGGGCGGGGGGGGTCAGATACGCAGTATTTT. Residues: CASSLGRGGSDTQYF.

The chain couples TRBV20-1 to TRBJ2-1, with 10 positions matching TRBD2. The trim removed 1 base at V and 7 bases at J, leaving 7 bases unmatched. The CDR3 is 15 amino acids. In germline, CDR1 is DFQATT, CDR2 SNEGSKA (reference sequence). The CDR3 region is CSARGASGGRNEQFF. CDR3 coding DNA: TGCAGTGCTAGAGGGGCTAGCGGGGGACGAAATGAGCAGTTCTTC.

This clonotype was seen ten or more times. CDR3 region: CSARGGQFNQPQHF. CDR3 DNA sequence: TGCAGTGCTAGAGGAGGGCAGTTCAATCAGCCCCAGCATTTT. This chain connects TRBV20-1 to TRBJ1-5; D call uncertain. Germline CDR1 is DFQATT and CDR2 is SNEGSKA (reference sequence). Trimming stripped 1 base from V and 3 bases from J, with 10 bases between. CDR3 length: 14 amino acids.

In this sample, this clonotype turned up many times. J is TRBJ2-4 and V is TRBV2, with D possibly called TRBD1 or TRBD2 (5 bases each). V lost 7 bases to trimming and J lost 8 bases, with 15 bases between them. Germline V gene lookup returns CDR1 SNHLY and CDR2 FYNNEI. This CDR3 is 13 amino acids long. CDR3 DNA sequence: TGTGCCAGCAACCGGGACCAAGGGGACATTCAGTACTTC. Amino acid sequence: CASNRDQGDIQYF.

As for this clonotype: A much larger clone sits a single nucleotide away, making a read error possible. The V and J genes are TRBV20-1 and TRBJ1-5, with unresolved D. Trimming took off 1 base at V and 9 bases at J, with 16 bases between the two ends. The CDR3 is made up of 14 amino acids. Per germline, CDR1 DFQATT and CDR2 SNEGSKA (reference sequence). The CDR3 coding sequence is TGCAGTGCTAGAGGTATGGGAGCCCCTCTGCCCCAGCATTTT. The encoded protein is CSARGMGAPLPQHF.

A few counts support this clonotype. The V gene is TRBV7-8, the J gene TRBJ1-5; D not certain. CDR1 and CDR2 (germline): SGHVS, FQNEAQ. The length of the CDR3 is 13 residues. V was pared by 6 bases and J by 5 bases, with 11 bases between. This CDR3 is CASRSLSDQPQHF. CDR3 bases: TGTGCCAGCAGGTCCCTTTCGGATCAGCCCCAGCATTTT.

V gene TRBV18 combines with J gene TRBJ2-1; the match to TRBD2 covers 16 bases. The CDR3 runs 17 residues. Losses at the gene ends were 3 bases for V and 2 bases for J; bases not matched to a gene: 1. Germline loops: CDR1 KGHSH, CDR2 LQKENI. The CDR3 coding sequence is TGTGCCAGCTCACCTGGGACTAGCGGGGGGGCCTACAATGAGCAGTTCTTC. Translating it yields CASSPGTSGGAYNEQFF. The full variable domain, rest sourced from reference TRBV18 and TRBJ2-1, is NAGVMQNPRHLVRRRGQEARLRCSPMKGHSHVYWYRQLPEEGLKFMVYLQKENIIDESGMPKERFSAEFPKEGPSILRIQQVVRGDSAAYFCASSPGTSGGAYNEQFFGPGTRLTVL.

The chain carries TRBV7-9 and TRBJ2-2, with D perhaps matching TRBD2 (6 bases). Trimming took 5 bases from V and 0 from J, leaving 13 bases between them. Germline CDR1 and CDR2: SEHNR and FQNEAQ (reference sequence). The CDR3 runs to 16 residues. The CDR3 protein is CASSHAGGANTGELFF. Written as DNA, the CDR3 is TGTGCCAGCAGCCACGCCGGGGGTGCGAACACCGGGGAGCTGTTTTTT.

The chain employs TRBV7-2 and TRBJ2-1; perhaps TRBD1 as D (8 bases). In germline, CDR1 is SGHTA, CDR2 FQGNSA. The length of the CDR3 is 16 residues. Trimming took off 0 bases at V and 4 bases at J, with 13 bases between the two ends. Written as DNA, the CDR3 is TGTGCCAGCAGCTTAGCGGGGGGGACAGGTTACAATGAGCAGTTCTTC. Amino acid sequence: CASSLAGGTGYNEQFF.

The CDR3: CASSESLGEGNSPLHF. DNA of the CDR3: TGTGCCAGCAGTGAATCCCTCGGCGAGGGGAATTCACCCCTCCACTTT. The chain is built from TRBV25-1 and TRBJ1-6; TRBD1 is a possible D gene (5 bases). The CDR3 runs to 16 residues. The V and J ends lost 1 base and 7 bases respectively, with 14 bases between them. CDR1 and CDR2 (germline): MGHDK, SYGVNS.

Many counts were recorded for this clonotype. V and J are TRBV12-3 or TRBV12-4 and TRBJ2-7; D possibly uses TRBD1 or TRBD2 (5 bases each). V was trimmed by 3 bases and J by 5 bases, leaving 14 bases between them. This CDR3 comprises 14 residues. The CDR3 DNA is TGTGCCAGCAGTTTGGGAGCAGGGAACCACGAGCAGTACGTC. Translation: CASSLGAGNHEQYV.